Presented here are 24 T cell receptor beta chains from one specimen sequenced in a study of T cell changes during pregnancy in multiple sclerosis. Using immunoSEQ multiplex PCR, the repertoire was profiled, and TCRdb retains in-frame clones only, with some absent. The repertoire holds approximately 45,000 clones, around 90% seen once, with roughly 3% in the top ten. The sample here was CD8+ T cells from peripheral blood mononuclear cells, taken in the second trimester of pregnancy. The receptors shown here come from a female donor with multiple sclerosis, enrolled in a pregnancy study.

The gene calls are TRBV9 and TRBJ2-3, with 7 bases matching TRBD2. Germline values: CDR1 SGDLS, CDR2 YYNGEE. This CDR3 is 14 amino acids long. V lost 9 bases, J lost 0 bases, and 7 bases stayed unmatched. In nucleotides, the CDR3 is TGTGCCACCTCGGGGGGTGGGAGCACAGATACGCAGTATTTT. Translated: CATSGGGSTDTQYF.

The chain joins TRBV5-1 to TRBJ1-1; TRBD1 agrees at 7 bases. Germline values: CDR1 SGHRS, CDR2 YFSETQ. V dropped 3 bases and J dropped 4; count of bases not matched to a gene: 6. This CDR3 is 14 amino acids long. CDR3 residues: CASSSRDSFTEAFF. The DNA for the CDR3 is TGCGCCAGCAGCTCAAGGGACAGCTTCACTGAAGCTTTCTTT.

The V gene is TRBV9, the J gene TRBJ2-5, with D possibly matching TRBD1 (6 bases). Deletions cut 0 bases from V and 3 bases from J, with 12 bases between. The CDR3 sequence is 15 residues long. From germline, CDR1 is SGDLS and CDR2 YYNGEE. CDR3 nucleotide sequence: TGTGCCAGCAGCGTAGACGGGACAAAAAAAGAGACCCAGTACTTC. This codes for CASSVDGTKKETQYF.

V gene TRBV7-3 combines with J gene TRBJ2-7; 16 positions match TRBD2. J lost 3 bases, V lost 0 bases, and 5 bases had no gene match. CDR1 is SGHTA, CDR2 FQGTGA, per germline. This CDR3 comprises 18 residues. CDR3 residues: CASSLTGLAGGPGYEQYF. CDR3 coding DNA: TGTGCCAGCAGCTTAACGGGACTAGCGGGGGGGCCAGGCTACGAGCAGTACTTC. Using reference TRBV7-3 and TRBJ2-7 for the parts outside the CDR3, the full variable domain is GAGVSQTPSNKVTEKGKYVELRCDPISGHTALYWYRQSLGQGPEFLIYFQGTGAADDSGLPNDRFFAVRPEGSVSTLKIQRTERGDSAVYLCASSLTGLAGGPGYEQYFGPGTRLTVT.

The chain carries TRBV30 and TRBJ1-2; D remains ambiguous. Trimming left V 3 bases short and J 2 bases short, with 4 bases between. CDR3 length: 11 amino acids. The germline V gene encodes CDR1 GTSNPN and CDR2 SVGIG (reference sequence). The CDR3 DNA sequence: TGTGCCTGGAGGCAGAACTATGGCTACACCTTC. This gives the protein CAWRQNYGYTF.

The chain combines TRBV10-3 with TRBJ2-3, with 8 bases matching TRBD1. The CDR3 is 14 residues long. Germline V gene data show CDR1 as ENHRY and CDR2 as SYGVKD. The V and J ends lost 7 bases and 3 bases, in that order; junction bases with no gene match: 6. Here the CDR3 DNA reads TGTGCCATCACCCCGGACAGGGAGACAGATACGCAGTATTTT. It yields the protein CAITPDRETDTQYF.

The rearrangement links TRBV4-1 to TRBJ2-7, with 7 bases fitting TRBD1. This CDR3 spans 14 amino acids. The ends lost 4 bases at V and 5 bases at J; junction bases unmatched: 8. The germline V gene has CDR1 MGHRA and CDR2 YSYEKL. The CDR3 region is CASSPMTGLDEQYF. CDR3 nucleotide sequence: TGCGCCAGCAGCCCCATGACAGGGCTGGACGAGCAGTACTTC.

This clone turned up a few times. CDR3 sequence: CATSSHRGTEAFF. The CDR3 coding sequence is TGTGCCACCAGCAGCCACCGGGGAACTGAAGCTTTCTTT. The rearrangement joins TRBV15 to TRBJ1-1, with no clear D. Germline assignment: CDR1 LNHNV and CDR2 YYDKDF (reference sequence). The CDR3 covers 13 residues. The germline V and J ends were trimmed by 3 bases and 5 bases, with 10 bases remaining between them.

The V gene is TRBV4-3, the J gene TRBJ1-2; 9 bases are shared with TRBD1. The V and J ends lost 0 bases and 6 bases, in that order; junction bases with no gene match: 8. CDR3 length equals 16 residues. Per germline, CDR1 LGHNA and CDR2 YSLEER. DNA for the CDR3: TGCGCCAGCAGCCAAGACGGGACAGGGACGGTAAATGGCTACACCTTC. Its translation is CASSQDGTGTVNGYTF.

The V gene is TRBV9, the J gene TRBJ2-1; no firm D call. Germline assignment: CDR1 SGDLS and CDR2 YYNGEE. There are 15 residues in the CDR3. Trimming shortened V by 0 bases and J by 3 bases, and 10 bases separated the two germline ends. The CDR3, as DNA: TGTGCCAGCAGCGTAGATTCAGGTTACTACAATGAGCAGTTCTTC. This encodes CASSVDSGYYNEQFF.

This chain connects TRBV7-2 to TRBJ2-5; 7 bases align to TRBD2. V trimming: 2 bases; J trimming: 3 bases; junction bases outside the gene matches: 6. The CDR3 contains 15 residues. The V gene's germline CDR1 is SGHTA and CDR2 FQGNSA. Here the CDR3 reads CASSLILAAKETQYF. In DNA form, the CDR3 reads TGTGCCAGCAGCTTAATCCTAGCGGCCAAAGAGACCCAGTACTTC.

V and J are TRBV9 and TRBJ2-1; 9 bases are a match to TRBD1. The trim removed 3 bases at V and 7 bases at J, leaving 8 bases unmatched. This CDR3 has 15 amino acids. Germline assignment: CDR1 SGDLS and CDR2 YYNGEE. CDR3 sequence: CASSDPGTGFNEQFF. The CDR3 DNA reads as TGTGCCAGCAGCGACCCGGGGACAGGGTTTAATGAGCAGTTCTTC. Combining the CDR3 with reference TRBV9 and TRBJ2-1 gives the whole variable domain DSGVTQTPKHLITATGQRVTLRCSPRSGDLSVYWYQQSLDQGLQFLIQYYNGEERAKGNILERFSAQQFPDLHSELNLSSLELGDSALYFCASSDPGTGFNEQFFGPGTRLTVL.

The V call is TRBV29-1, the J call TRBJ2-1, with no clear D. Germline lookup yields CDR1 SQVTM and CDR2 ANQGSEA. The CDR3 extends over 14 amino acids. Trimming pared 1 base from V and 0 bases from J, leaving 7 bases between. This CDR3 reads CSVEGTRSYNEQFF. Written as DNA, the CDR3 is TGCAGCGTTGAAGGTACACGCTCCTACAATGAGCAGTTCTTC.

This rearrangement joins TRBV9 to TRBJ2-3; 7 bases map to TRBD2. The CDR3 loop spans 13 amino acids. The germline V gene has CDR1 SGDLS and CDR2 YYNGEE. The junction had 1 base not matched to a gene; V was cut back by 3 bases and J by 3 bases. The CDR3 coding sequence is TGTGCCAGCAGCGACGGGGGGACAGATACGCAGTATTTT. It is translated as CASSDGGTDTQYF.

The genes are TRBV2 and TRBJ2-4; D uncertain. Germline V gene data show CDR1 as SNHLY and CDR2 as FYNNEI. Trimming stripped 4 bases from V and 0 bases from J, with 13 bases between. The CDR3 has 16 amino acids. The CDR3 DNA sequence: TGTGCCAGCAGTGTCGTGTCAGTTATAGCCAAAAACATTCAGTACTTC. Residues: CASSVVSVIAKNIQYF.

The V gene is TRBV25-1, the J gene TRBJ1-1; no reliable D call. The ends were cut back, 8 bases at V and 6 bases at J, with 10 bases in the middle. CDR1 is MGHDK and CDR2 is SYGVNS in the germline V gene. The CDR3 has 11 amino acids. In DNA, the CDR3 is TGTGCCAGCCAAATCGGGTCTGAAGCTTTCTTT. Its translation: CASQIGSEAFF.

V gene TRBV7-9 combines with J gene TRBJ1-5; no reliable D call. The CDR3 extends over 14 amino acids. The germline V gene has CDR1 SEHNR and CDR2 FQNEAQ (reference sequence). V gave up 1 base and J gave up 5 bases, with 9 bases separating them. Written as DNA, the CDR3 is TGTGCCAGCAGCTTAGGGTCGACTCATCAGCCCCAGCATTTT. Its protein product is CASSLGSTHQPQHF.

This chain joins TRBV6-9 and TRBJ1-2, with 7 bases that match TRBD1. This CDR3 region has 15 residues. Losses at the gene ends were 3 bases for V and 4 bases for J; bases not matched to a gene: 8. CDR1 and CDR2 (germline): MNHGY, SVAAGI. CDR3 residues: CASSYRQGTGYGYTF. The CDR3 nucleotides read TGTGCCAGCAGTTACCGACAGGGTACCGGCTATGGCTACACCTTC.

Notes on this clone: A read error may account for a junction end that differs from germline. The V gene is TRBV19, the J gene TRBJ1-1, with D hard to call. Germline CDR1 reads LNHDA; CDR2 reads SQIVND (reference sequence). CDR3 length: 14 residues. CDR3 protein: CATSSLGRYAEAFF. CDR3 DNA sequence: TGTGCCACTAGTAGCTTAGGGAGGTACGCTGAAGCTTTCTTT.

This clone was counted a single time. The rearrangement uses TRBV10-3 and TRBJ1-2, with D possibly being TRBD1 (5 bases). The germline V gene has CDR1 ENHRY and CDR2 SYGVKD. CDR3 length equals 13 residues. Trimming left V 2 bases short and J 1 base short, with 5 bases between. CDR3 region: CAISEDSNYGYTF. In DNA, the CDR3 is TGTGCCATCAGTGAGGACAGTAACTATGGCTACACCTTC.

This chain uses TRBV6-4 with TRBJ1-1; 8 nucleotides line up with TRBD1. With V trimmed by 0 bases and J by 0 bases, 15 bases remained unmatched. The CDR3 totals 20 residues. In germline, CDR1 is MRHNA, CDR2 SNTAGT. CDR3 sequence (DNA): TGTGCCAGCAGTGACTCGCTCATGGCCCCCAGGACAGGGATGAACACTGAAGCTTTCTTT. Protein product: CASSDSLMAPRTGMNTEAFF.

The rearrangement uses TRBV2 and TRBJ2-7; D remains ambiguous. The CDR3 is made up of 11 amino acids. Trimming left V 7 bases short and J 3 bases short, with 7 bases between. Germline V lookup: CDR1 SNHLY, CDR2 FYNNEI. The CDR3 DNA reads as TGTGCCAGCACCCCAGGCTACGAGCAGTACTTC. Protein product: CASTPGYEQYF.

The J gene is TRBJ2-1, the V gene TRBV4-3; TRBD2 is a possible D gene (6 bases). The length of the CDR3 is 15 residues. Germline lookup yields CDR1 LGHNA and CDR2 YSLEER. V lost 1 base and J lost 3, with 10 bases in between. CDR3 region: CASSQATGGYNEQFF. Here the CDR3 DNA reads TGCGCCAGCAGCCAAGCGACCGGGGGCTACAATGAGCAGTTCTTC.

The chain is built from TRBV7-9 and TRBJ2-2; the match to TRBD1 covers 9 bases. The CDR3 is 16 residues long. Germline CDR1 SEHNR, CDR2 FQNEAQ (reference sequence). V lost 6 bases and J lost 6; bases outside the gene matches: 11. Written as DNA, the CDR3 is TGTGCCAGCAGTAGTCAACAGGGGGCAGTTGCCGGGGAGCTGTTTTTT. Protein product: CASSSQQGAVAGELFF.